The 5 T cell receptor beta chains in this list originate from one sample, sequenced in a study of shared clonotypes between healthy human individuals. Method: immunoSEQ multiplex PCR; TCRdb's copy keeps in-frame clones and lacks some. The sample carries about 640,000 clones, approximately 75% recorded once. What was sequenced was memory CD4+ T cells sorted from blood. The subset: CD45RA-negative fraction. These TCRs come from a woman in her thirties in good health.

The chain employs TRBV7-8 and TRBJ2-7; tentatively, D is TRBD1 or TRBD2 (5 bases each). The germline gives CDR1 SGHVS, CDR2 FQNEAQ. The V end was cut by 6 bases, the J end by 7 bases, with 16 bases between. This CDR3 has 13 residues. The CDR3 sequence: CASRGRGRWEQYF. The DNA for the CDR3 is TGTGCCAGCAGGGGGCGTGGGAGATGGGAGCAGTACTTC.

The chain uses TRBV2 and TRBJ2-5; 11 bases are shared with TRBD1. Germline trimming cut 6 bases from V and 1 base from J; bases unmatched to any gene: 4. The V gene's germline CDR1 is SNHLY and CDR2 FYNNEI. The CDR3 loop spans 15 amino acids. For the CDR3, the DNA is TGTGCCAGCAGAGGGGGGACAGGGGGCCAAGAGACCCAGTACTTC. Translated, it gives CASRGGTGGQETQYF.

The V and J genes are TRBV5-1 and TRBJ2-5; possibly TRBD1 for D (5 bases). Germline V gene data show CDR1 as SGHRS and CDR2 as YFSETQ. The length of the CDR3 is 16 residues. V was shortened by 4 bases and J by 0 bases, with 16 bases between the two germline ends. CDR3 protein: CASSPQQGRYQETQYF. CDR3 nucleotide sequence: TGCGCCAGCAGCCCCCAGCAGGGCCGGTACCAAGAGACCCAGTACTTC.

Comments on this clone: It is likely a read error: a sequence one base away is far more abundant. This rearrangement joins TRBV5-4 to TRBJ1-4, with D possibly TRBD1 on 5 matching bases. CDR1 SGHNT and CDR2 YYREEE come from the germline V gene (reference sequence). The CDR3 length is 17 residues. Deletions cut 4 bases from V and 4 bases from J, with 20 bases between. The CDR3 here is CASSQTRGRRLNEKLFF. CDR3 bases: TGTGCCAGCAGCCAAACACGGGGCAGGAGACTTAATGAAAAACTGTTTTTT.

CDR3 coding DNA: TGTGCCAGCTCAACAGGGTACGGGGATGGCTACACCTTC. Amino acid sequence: CASSTGYGDGYTF. The J gene is TRBJ1-2, the V gene TRBV18; a weak D match, TRBD1 (6 bases). Trimming took off 5 bases at V and 6 bases at J, with 13 bases between the two ends. The CDR3 is 13 amino acids. Germline CDR1 reads KGHSH; CDR2 reads LQKENI.